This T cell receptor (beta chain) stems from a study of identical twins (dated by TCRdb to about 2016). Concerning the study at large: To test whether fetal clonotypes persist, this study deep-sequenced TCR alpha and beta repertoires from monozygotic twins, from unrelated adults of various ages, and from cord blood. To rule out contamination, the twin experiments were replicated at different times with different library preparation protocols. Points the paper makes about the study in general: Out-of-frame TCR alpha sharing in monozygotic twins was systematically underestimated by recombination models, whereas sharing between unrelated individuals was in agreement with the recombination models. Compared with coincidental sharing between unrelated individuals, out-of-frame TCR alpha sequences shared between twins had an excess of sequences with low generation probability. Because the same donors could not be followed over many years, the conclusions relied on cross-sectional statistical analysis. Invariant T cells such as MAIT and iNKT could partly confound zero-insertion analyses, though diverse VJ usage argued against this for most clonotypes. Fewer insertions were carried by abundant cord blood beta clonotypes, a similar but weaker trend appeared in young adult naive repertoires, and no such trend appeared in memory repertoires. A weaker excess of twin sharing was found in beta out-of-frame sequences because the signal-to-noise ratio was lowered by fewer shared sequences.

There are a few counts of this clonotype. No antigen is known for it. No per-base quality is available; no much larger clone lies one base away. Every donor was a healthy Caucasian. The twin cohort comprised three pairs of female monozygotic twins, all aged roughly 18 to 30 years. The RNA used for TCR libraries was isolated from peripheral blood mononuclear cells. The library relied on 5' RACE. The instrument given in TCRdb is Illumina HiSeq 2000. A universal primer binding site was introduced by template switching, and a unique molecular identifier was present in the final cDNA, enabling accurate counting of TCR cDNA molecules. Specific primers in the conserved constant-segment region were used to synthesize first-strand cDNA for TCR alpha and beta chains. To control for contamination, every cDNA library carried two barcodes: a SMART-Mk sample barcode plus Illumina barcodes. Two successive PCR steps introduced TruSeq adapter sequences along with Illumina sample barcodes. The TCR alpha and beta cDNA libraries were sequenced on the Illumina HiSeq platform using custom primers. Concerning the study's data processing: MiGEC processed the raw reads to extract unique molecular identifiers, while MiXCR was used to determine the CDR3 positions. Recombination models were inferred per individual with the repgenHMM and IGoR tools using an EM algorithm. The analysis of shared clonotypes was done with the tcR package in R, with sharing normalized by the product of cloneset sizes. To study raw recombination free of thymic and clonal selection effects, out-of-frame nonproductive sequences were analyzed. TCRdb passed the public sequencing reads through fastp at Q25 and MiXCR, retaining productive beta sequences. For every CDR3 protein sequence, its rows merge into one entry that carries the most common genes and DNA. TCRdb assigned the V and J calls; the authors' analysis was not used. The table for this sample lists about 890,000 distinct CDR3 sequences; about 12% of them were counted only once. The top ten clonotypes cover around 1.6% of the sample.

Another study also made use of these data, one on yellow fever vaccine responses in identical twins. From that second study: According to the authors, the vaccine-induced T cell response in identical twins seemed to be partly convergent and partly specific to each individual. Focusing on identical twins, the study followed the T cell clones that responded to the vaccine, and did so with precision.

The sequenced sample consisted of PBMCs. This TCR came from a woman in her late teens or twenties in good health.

The sequenced DNA: TGTGCCAGCAGTTTAGAGGGTAGCGGTCGCACAGATACGCAGTATTTT. Its coded protein is CASSLEGSGRTDTQYF. The chain is assembled from TRBV12-3 or TRBV12-4 and TRBJ2-3; perhaps TRBD2 is the D gene, with 6 bases matching. V loses 1 base, J loses 1 base, and the germline ends lie 12 bases apart. The CDR3 runs 16 residues from the cysteine to the phenylalanine. The sequence is cut down to CDR3 DNA, 48 bases in frame from base 1.